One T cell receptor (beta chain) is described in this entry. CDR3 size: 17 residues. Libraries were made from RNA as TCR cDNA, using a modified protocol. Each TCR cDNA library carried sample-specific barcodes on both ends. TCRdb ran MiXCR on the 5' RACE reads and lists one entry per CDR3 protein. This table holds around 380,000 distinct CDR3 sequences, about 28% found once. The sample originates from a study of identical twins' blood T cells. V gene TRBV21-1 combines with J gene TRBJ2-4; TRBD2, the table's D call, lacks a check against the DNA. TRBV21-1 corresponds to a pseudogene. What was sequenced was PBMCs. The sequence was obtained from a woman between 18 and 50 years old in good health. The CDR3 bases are TGTGCCAGCAGCTCTCCATCCCGGAAACTAGCAGCAAACATTCAGTACTTC. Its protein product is CASSSPSRKLAANIQYF.